This T cell receptor (beta chain) comes out of a study of blood T cell repertoires in COVID-19. Study at large: Spain, Italy and the United States supplied samples that represented acute and convalescent COVID-19. PBMCs, B-cell-depleted T cells, or T cells were the source of the cDNA or gDNA that made up the material.

Here immunoSEQ multiplex PCR was the method, and the copy in TCRdb shows in-frame clones only, minus some. This table holds 140,000 or so clones, 70% to 80% found once. This CDR3 has 13 residues. The trim removed 6 bases at V and 7 bases at J, leaving 6 bases unmatched. Germline V gives CDR1 MNHEY, CDR2 SVGEGT. Patients at the Seattle site were enrolled during active infection and followed longitudinally. This clone was found many times. Specimen: peripheral blood. The rearrangement links TRBV6-2 or TRBV6-3 to TRBJ2-3; 8 bases match TRBD1. This TCR derives from a woman in her 70s with COVID-19, enrolled during active disease. The CDR3 nucleotides are TGTGCCAGCAGCGGGACAGGTCAGCATACGCAGTATTTT. Translating it yields CASSGTGQHTQYF.